This TCR beta chain was recovered during a study of shared clonotypes between healthy human individuals. As for the study in general: The cohort had a couple of women and three men, ages 18 to 49.

The CDR3 has 16 amino acids. Germline V CDR1 and CDR2: MNHNY, SVGAGI (reference sequence). The germline V and J ends were trimmed by 1 base and 2 bases, with 15 bases remaining between them. In the source study's methods: Owing to the provision of junction-only sequences devoid of quality scores by immunoSEQ, filtering differed. Measured with immunoSEQ multiplex PCR; TCRdb has only the in-frame clones, and not every one. V and J calls and clone size follow that table, whereas D and trimming were derived from the DNA. The table lists around 990,000 clones, around three quarters of them singletons. Splitting the CD4+ cells yielded a CD45RA+ naive subset and a CD45RA-negative memory subset.

The specimen was memory CD4+ T cells from PBMCs. The sample's subset: CD45RA-negative fraction. The clonotype was recovered from a man between 18 and 35 years old in good health. Some clones in this sample may be carry-over from other donors' samples. The gene calls are TRBV6-6 and TRBJ2-7; D possibly corresponds to TRBD1 (5 bases). The CDR3 sequence is CASSYWSVQGAYEQYF. DNA for the CDR3: TGTGCCAGCAGTTACTGGTCCGTTCAGGGTGCCTACGAGCAGTACTTC.